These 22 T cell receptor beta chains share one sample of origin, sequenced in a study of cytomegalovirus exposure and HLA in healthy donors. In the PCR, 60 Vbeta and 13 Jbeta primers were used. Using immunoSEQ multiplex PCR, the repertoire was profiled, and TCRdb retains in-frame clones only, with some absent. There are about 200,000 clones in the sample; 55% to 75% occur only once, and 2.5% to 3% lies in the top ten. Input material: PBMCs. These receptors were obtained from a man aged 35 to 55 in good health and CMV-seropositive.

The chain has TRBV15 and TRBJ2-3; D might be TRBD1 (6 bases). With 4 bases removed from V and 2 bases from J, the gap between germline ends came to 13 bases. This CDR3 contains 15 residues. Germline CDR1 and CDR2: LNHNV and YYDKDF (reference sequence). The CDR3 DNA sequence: TGTGCCACCAGCATCCAGGGGTCCCCCACAGATACGCAGTATTTT. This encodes CATSIQGSPTDTQYF.

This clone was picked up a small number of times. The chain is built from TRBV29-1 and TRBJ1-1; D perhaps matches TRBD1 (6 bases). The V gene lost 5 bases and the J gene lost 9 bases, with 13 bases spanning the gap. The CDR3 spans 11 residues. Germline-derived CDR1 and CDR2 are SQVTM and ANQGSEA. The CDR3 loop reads CSVTRGPQAFF. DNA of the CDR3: TGCAGCGTTACCAGGGGTCCTCAAGCTTTCTTT.

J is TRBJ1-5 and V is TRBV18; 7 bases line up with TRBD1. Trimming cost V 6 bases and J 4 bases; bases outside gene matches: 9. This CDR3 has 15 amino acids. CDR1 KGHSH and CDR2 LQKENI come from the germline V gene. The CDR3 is CASSLTGTENQPQHF. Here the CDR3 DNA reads TGTGCCAGCTCGCTCACCGGGACAGAGAATCAGCCCCAGCATTTT.

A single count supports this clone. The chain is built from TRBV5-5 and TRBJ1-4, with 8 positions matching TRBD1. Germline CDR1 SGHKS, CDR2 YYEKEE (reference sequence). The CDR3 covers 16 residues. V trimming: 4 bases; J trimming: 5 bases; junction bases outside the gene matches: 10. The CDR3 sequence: CASSPSEQGGNEKLFF. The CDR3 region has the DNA TGTGCCAGCAGCCCTTCCGAACAGGGGGGAAATGAAAAACTGTTTTTT.

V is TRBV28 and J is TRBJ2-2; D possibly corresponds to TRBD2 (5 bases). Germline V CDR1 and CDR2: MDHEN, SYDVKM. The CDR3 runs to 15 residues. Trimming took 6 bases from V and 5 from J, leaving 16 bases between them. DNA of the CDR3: TGTGCCAGCAGCCCTCCCCGGGGAAGTACCGGGGAGCTGTTTTTT. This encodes CASSPPRGSTGELFF.

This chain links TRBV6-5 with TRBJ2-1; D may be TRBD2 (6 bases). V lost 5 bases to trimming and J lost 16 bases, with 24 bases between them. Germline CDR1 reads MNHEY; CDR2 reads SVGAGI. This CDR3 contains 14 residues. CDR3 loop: CASSEYPGKGGLFF. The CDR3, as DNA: TGTGCCAGCAGTGAATATCCGGGAAAAGGAGGACTATTCTTC.

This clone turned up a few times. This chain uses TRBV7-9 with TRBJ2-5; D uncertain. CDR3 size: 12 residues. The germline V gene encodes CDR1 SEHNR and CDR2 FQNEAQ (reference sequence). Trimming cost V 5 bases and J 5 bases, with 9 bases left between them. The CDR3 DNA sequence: TGTGCCAGCAGCCCCCTGGAGGAGACCCAGTACTTC. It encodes CASSPLEETQYF.

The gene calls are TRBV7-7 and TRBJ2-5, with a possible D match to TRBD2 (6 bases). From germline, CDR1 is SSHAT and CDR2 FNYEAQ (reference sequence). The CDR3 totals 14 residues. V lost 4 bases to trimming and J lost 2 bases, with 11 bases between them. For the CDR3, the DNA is TGTGCCAGCAGCTCCTTCGGGGGACAAGAGACCCAGTACTTC. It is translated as CASSSFGGQETQYF.

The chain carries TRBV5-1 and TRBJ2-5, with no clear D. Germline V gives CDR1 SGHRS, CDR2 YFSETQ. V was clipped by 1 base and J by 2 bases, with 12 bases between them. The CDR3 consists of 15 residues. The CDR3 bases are TGCGCCAGCAGCTTGCCCAGCACTAATCAAGAGACCCAGTACTTC. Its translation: CASSLPSTNQETQYF.

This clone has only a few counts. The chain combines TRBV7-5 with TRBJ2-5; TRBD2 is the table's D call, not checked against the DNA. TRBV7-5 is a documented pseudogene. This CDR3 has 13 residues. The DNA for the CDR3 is TGTGCCAGAAGGGACGGAGGCGTGGAGACCCAGTACTTC. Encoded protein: CARRDGGVETQYF.

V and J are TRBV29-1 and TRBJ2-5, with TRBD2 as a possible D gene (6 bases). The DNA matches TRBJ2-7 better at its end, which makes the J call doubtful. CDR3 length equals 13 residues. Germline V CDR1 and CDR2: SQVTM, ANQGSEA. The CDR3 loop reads CSVEYGAGYEQYF. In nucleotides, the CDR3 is TGCAGCGTTGAATACGGGGCGGGATACGAGCAGTACTTC.

CDR3 sequence reads: CASSPPGQYTEAFF. Written as DNA, the CDR3 is TGTGCCAGCAGCCCGCCGGGACAATACACTGAAGCTTTCTTT. V usage is TRBV14 and J usage is TRBJ1-1; D perhaps matches TRBD1 (6 bases). Trimming shortened V by 4 bases and J by 3 bases, and 12 bases separated the two germline ends. CDR3 size: 14 residues. Germline V lookup: CDR1 SGHDN, CDR2 FVKESK.

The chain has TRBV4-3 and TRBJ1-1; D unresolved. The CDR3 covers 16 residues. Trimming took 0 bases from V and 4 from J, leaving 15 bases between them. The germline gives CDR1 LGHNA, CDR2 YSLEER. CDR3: CASSQDREGKGTEAFF. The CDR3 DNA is TGCGCCAGCAGCCAAGATCGGGAAGGGAAGGGCACTGAAGCTTTCTTT.

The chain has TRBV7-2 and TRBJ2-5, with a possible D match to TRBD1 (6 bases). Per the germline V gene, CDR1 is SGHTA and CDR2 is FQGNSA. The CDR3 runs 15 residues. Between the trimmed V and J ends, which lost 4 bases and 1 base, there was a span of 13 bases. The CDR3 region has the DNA TGTGCCAGCAGCTACCCTAGGGGGAGCCAAGAGACCCAGTACTTC. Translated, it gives CASSYPRGSQETQYF. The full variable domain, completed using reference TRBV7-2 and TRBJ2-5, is GAGVSQSPSNKVTEKGKDVELRCDPISGHTALYWYRQSLGQGLEFLIYFQGNSAPDKSGLPSDRFSAERTGGSVSTLTIQRTQQEDSAVYLCASSYPRGSQETQYFGPGTRLLVL.

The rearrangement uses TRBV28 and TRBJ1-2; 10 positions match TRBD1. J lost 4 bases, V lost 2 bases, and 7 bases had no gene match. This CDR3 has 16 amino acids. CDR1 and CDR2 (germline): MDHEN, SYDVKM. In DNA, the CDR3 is TGTGCCAGCAGTTTAAGGGGACAGGGGCCTTTCTATGGCTACACCTTC. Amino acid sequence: CASSLRGQGPFYGYTF.

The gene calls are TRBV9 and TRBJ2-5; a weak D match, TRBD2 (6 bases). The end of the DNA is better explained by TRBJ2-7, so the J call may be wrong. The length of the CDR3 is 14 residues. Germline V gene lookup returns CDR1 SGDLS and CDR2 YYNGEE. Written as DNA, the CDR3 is TGTGCCAGCAGCGTAGGTCGGGGGAGCGACGAGCAGTACTTC. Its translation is CASSVGRGSDEQYF.

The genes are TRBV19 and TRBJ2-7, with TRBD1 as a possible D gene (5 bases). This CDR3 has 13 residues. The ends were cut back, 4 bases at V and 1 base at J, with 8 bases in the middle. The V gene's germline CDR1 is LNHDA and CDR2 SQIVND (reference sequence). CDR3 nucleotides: TGTGCCAGTAGTACCGGACAATCCTACGAGCAGTACTTC. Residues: CASSTGQSYEQYF.

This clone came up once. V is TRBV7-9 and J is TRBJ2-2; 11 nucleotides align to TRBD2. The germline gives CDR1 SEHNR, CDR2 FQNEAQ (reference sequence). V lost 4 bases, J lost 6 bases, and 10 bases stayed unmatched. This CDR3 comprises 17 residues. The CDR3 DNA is TGTGCCAGCAGCTCTATCCCGGGACTAGCGGACCCCGGGGAGCTGTTTTTT. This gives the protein CASSSIPGLADPGELFF.

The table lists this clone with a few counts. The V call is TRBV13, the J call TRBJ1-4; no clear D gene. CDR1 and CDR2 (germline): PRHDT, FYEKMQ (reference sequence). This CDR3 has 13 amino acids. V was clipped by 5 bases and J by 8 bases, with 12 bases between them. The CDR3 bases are TGTGCCAGCAGCCCGAGCGGAGGGGAAAAACTGTTTTTT. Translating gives CASSPSGGEKLFF.

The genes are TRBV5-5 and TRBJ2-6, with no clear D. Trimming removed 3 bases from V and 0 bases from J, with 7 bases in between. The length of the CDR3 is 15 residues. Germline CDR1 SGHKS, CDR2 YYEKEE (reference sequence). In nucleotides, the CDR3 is TGTGCCAGCAGCTCCTTCGGCTCTGGGGCCAACGTCCTGACTTTC. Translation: CASSSFGSGANVLTF.

The CDR3 DNA is TGTGCCACGTCCCCGGCGGAAAGTTATTCACCCCTCCACTTT. Amino acids: CATSPAESYSPLHF. The gene calls are TRBV6-5 and TRBJ1-6; D is ambiguous. The germline V gene has CDR1 MNHEY and CDR2 SVGAGI. V lost 10 bases to trimming and J lost 8 bases, with 18 bases between them. This CDR3 is 14 amino acids long.

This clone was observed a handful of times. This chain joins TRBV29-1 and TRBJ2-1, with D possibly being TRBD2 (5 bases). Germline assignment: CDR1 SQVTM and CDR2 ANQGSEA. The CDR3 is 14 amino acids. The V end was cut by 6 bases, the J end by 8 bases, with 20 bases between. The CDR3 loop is CSVKLIITEDEQFF. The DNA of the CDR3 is TGCAGCGTCAAACTGATTATAACGGAGGATGAGCAGTTCTTC.